This entry concerns a single TCR beta chain. The entry originates in a study of T cell responses to AZD1222 COVID-19 vaccine. CDR1 is MNHEY and CDR2 is SMNVEV in the germline V gene (reference sequence). The CDR3 is made up of 14 amino acids. V trimming: 4 bases; J trimming: 2 bases; junction bases outside the gene matches: 1. Sequencing was performed with immunoSEQ multiplex PCR; in TCRdb, only in-frame clones are kept and a portion is missing. The data contain 95,000 to 150,000 clones, 88% of them singletons. The clonotype was recovered from an adult in good health. The specimen comprised peripheral blood, sampled on day 0 of AZD1222 vaccination. This chain uses TRBV27 with TRBJ1-2; 10 bases agree with TRBD1. CDR3 amino acids: CASSSGQGNYGYTF. The DNA of the CDR3 is TGTGCCAGCAGTTCGGGACAGGGGAACTATGGCTACACCTTC.